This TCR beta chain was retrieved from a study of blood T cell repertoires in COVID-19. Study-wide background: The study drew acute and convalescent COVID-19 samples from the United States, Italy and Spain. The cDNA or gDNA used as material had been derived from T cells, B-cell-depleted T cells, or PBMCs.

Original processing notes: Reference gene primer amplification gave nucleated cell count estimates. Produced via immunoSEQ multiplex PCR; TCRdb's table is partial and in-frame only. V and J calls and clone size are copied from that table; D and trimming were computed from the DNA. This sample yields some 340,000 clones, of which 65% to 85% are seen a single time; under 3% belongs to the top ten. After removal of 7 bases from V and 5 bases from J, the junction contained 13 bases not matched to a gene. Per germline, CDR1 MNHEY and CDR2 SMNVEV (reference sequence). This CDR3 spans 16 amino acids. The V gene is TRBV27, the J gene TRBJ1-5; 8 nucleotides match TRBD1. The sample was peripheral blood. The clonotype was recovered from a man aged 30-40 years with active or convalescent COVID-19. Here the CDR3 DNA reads TGTGCCAGCACCAAAATTTACAGGGGGAAAGATCAGCCCCAGCATTTT. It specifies CASTKIYRGKDQPQHF.